The next 30 T cell receptor beta chains were all read from a single sample in a study of OX40 agonist ivuxolimab in advanced cancers. Repertoires were generated with immunoSEQ multiplex PCR, while TCRdb's copy carries only in-frame clones and drops some. The repertoire holds 99,000 or so clones, with 85% to 95% as singletons. Sequenced here: CD4+ or CD8+ T cells sorted from blood, sampled in a trial of the OX40 agonist ivuxolimab. These receptors all come from an adult with an advanced solid tumor such as melanoma, head and neck, liver or kidney cancer.

In DNA, the CDR3 is TGTGCCAGCAACGATGCCACAGCCTCAACCTACAATGAGCAGTTCTTC. This encodes CASNDATASTYNEQFF. The chain is built from TRBV28 and TRBJ2-1; no clear D gene. V was cut by 7 bases and J by 2 bases, with 18 bases left in between. CDR3 length: 16 amino acids. The germline V gene encodes CDR1 MDHEN and CDR2 SYDVKM.

The chain has TRBV2 and TRBJ1-2; D perhaps matches TRBD1 (6 bases). Trimming left V 2 bases short and J 5 bases short, with 9 bases between. Germline V gene data show CDR1 as SNHLY and CDR2 as FYNNEI. CDR3 length: 13 residues. The CDR3 DNA reads as TGTGCCAGCAGTGAAAACAGGGAGTATGGCTACACCTTC. It translates to CASSENREYGYTF.

The V and J genes are TRBV28 and TRBJ2-1, with a possible D match to TRBD2 (5 bases). The germline V and J ends were trimmed by 5 bases and 10 bases, with 18 bases remaining between them. Per the germline V gene, CDR1 is MDHEN and CDR2 is SYDVKM. The CDR3 totals 14 residues. CDR3 DNA: TGTGCCAGCAGTCGTCCTTCGGGGTTTCGGGAGCAGTTCTTC. Protein: CASSRPSGFREQFF.

This rearrangement joins TRBV10-3 to TRBJ2-5; 9 nucleotides line up with TRBD1. The CDR3 sequence is 15 residues long. The V gene's germline CDR1 is ENHRY and CDR2 SYGVKD. V trimming: 6 bases; J trimming: 0 bases; junction bases outside the gene matches: 5. CDR3 DNA: TGTGCCATCAGGTTCGGGACAGGGTACCAAGAGACCCAGTACTTC. Its translation: CAIRFGTGYQETQYF.

CDR3 sequence: CASSPGQGAGGYTF. The CDR3 DNA is TGTGCCAGCAGCCCCGGGCAGGGGGCTGGCGGCTACACCTTC. V is TRBV7-2 and J is TRBJ1-2; TRBD1 matches 8 bases. V lost 5 bases to trimming and J lost 8 bases; unmatched junction nucleotides: 10. Germline V CDR1 and CDR2: SGHTA, FQGNSA. The CDR3 is 14 amino acids.

The rearrangement links TRBV6-1 to TRBJ2-1; D may be TRBD1 or TRBD2 (5 bases each). Trimming removed 6 bases from V and 5 bases from J, with 14 bases in between. Germline V CDR1 and CDR2: MNHNS, SASEGT. This CDR3 is 14 amino acids long. For the CDR3, the DNA is TGTGCCAGCAGCCGGGACGGTAACAACAATGAGCAGTTCTTC. As protein: CASSRDGNNNEQFF.

About this clone: The junction does not match germline at one end; this may be a read error. The rearrangement links TRBV4-3 to TRBJ2-4, with 12 bases matching TRBD2. The CDR3 spans 14 residues. Germline V CDR1 and CDR2: LGHNA, YSLEER. CDR3 in DNA: TGCGCCAGCAGCCAAGACCTAGCGGGGGGGCTTAAGTCCTTC. Residues: CASSQDLAGGLKSF.

V usage is TRBV7-6 and J usage is TRBJ2-1; tentative D call: TRBD2 (6 bases). Trimming left V 5 bases short and J 4 bases short, with 12 bases between. Germline V gene data show CDR1 as SGHVS and CDR2 as FNYEAQ. The CDR3 extends over 14 amino acids. The CDR3 protein is CASSHVRGYNEQFF. Here the CDR3 DNA reads TGTGCCAGCAGCCACGTGCGGGGTTACAATGAGCAGTTCTTC.

The chain couples TRBV6-5 to TRBJ1-2, with D uncertain. Trimming took off 1 base at V and 4 bases at J, with 10 bases between the two ends. The CDR3 is 14 residues long. The germline CDR1 and CDR2 sequences are MNHEY and SVGAGI. CDR3 DNA sequence: TGTGCCAGCAGTTACTTCAGTGGCGGCTATGGCTACACCTTC. Its translation is CASSYFSGGYGYTF.

V and J are TRBV18 and TRBJ2-5; TRBD2 aligns across 11 bases. This CDR3 contains 16 residues. Germline assignment: CDR1 KGHSH and CDR2 LQKENI. V lost 6 bases to trimming and J lost 4 bases; unmatched junction nucleotides: 10. CDR3 coding DNA: TGTGCCAGCTCTCGCCTGGGACTAGCGGTAGGAGAGACCCAGTACTTC. Its translation: CASSRLGLAVGETQYF.

This clone was counted only a few times. This rearrangement joins TRBV2 to TRBJ2-2; D may be TRBD1 (5 bases). The CDR3 contains 16 residues. V dropped 4 bases and J dropped 3 bases, with 15 bases sitting between them. CDR1 is SNHLY, CDR2 FYNNEI, per germline. CDR3 protein: CASSGRGQGYTGELFF. CDR3 DNA: TGTGCCAGCAGTGGAAGGGGTCAGGGATACACCGGGGAGCTGTTTTTT.

The chain recombines TRBV7-3 with TRBJ2-5; TRBD1 agrees at 7 bases. V dropped 2 bases and J dropped 5; count of bases not matched to a gene: 8. The CDR3 consists of 15 residues. Germline V gives CDR1 SGHTA, CDR2 FQGTGA. The CDR3 here is CASSLQGVIGETQYF. Here the CDR3 DNA reads TGTGCCAGCAGCTTACAGGGGGTTATTGGGGAGACCCAGTACTTC.

This chain joins TRBV28 and TRBJ1-4; weak D call: TRBD1 (5 bases). The V gene's germline CDR1 is MDHEN and CDR2 SYDVKM. The CDR3 runs 15 residues. The germline V and J ends were trimmed by 4 bases and 4 bases, with 13 bases remaining between them. This chain's CDR3 is CASSSGTEFNEKLFF. The CDR3 DNA is TGTGCCAGCAGTTCCGGGACGGAGTTTAATGAAAAACTGTTTTTT.

The chain recombines TRBV18 with TRBJ1-5, with D uncertain. Germline V gene data show CDR1 as KGHSH and CDR2 as LQKENI. With 5 bases removed from V and 3 bases from J, the gap between germline ends came to 5 bases. This CDR3 has 12 residues. The CDR3 sequence: CASSATNQPQHF. The CDR3 nucleotides read TGTGCCAGCTCAGCAACCAATCAGCCCCAGCATTTT.

The chain joins TRBV5-1 to TRBJ2-1, with 11 bases lining up with TRBD1. Germline V lookup: CDR1 SGHRS, CDR2 YFSETQ. The CDR3 spans 14 residues. V gave up 6 bases and J gave up 5 bases; unmatched junction bases: 4. DNA for the CDR3: TGCGCCAGCAAGGGGACAGGGGGACACAATGAGCAGTTCTTC. Its translation is CASKGTGGHNEQFF.

This chain joins TRBV7-2 and TRBJ2-3; unclear D gene. From germline, CDR1 is SGHTA and CDR2 FQGNSA. The CDR3 is made up of 13 amino acids. V dropped 1 base and J dropped 5 bases, with 7 bases sitting between them. CDR3 sequence (DNA): TGTGCCAGCAGCTTAGTGCGAGAAGATACGCAGTATTTT. Amino acids: CASSLVREDTQYF.

This rearrangement joins TRBV28 to TRBJ1-5; D is perhaps TRBD1 (6 bases). The V end was cut by 6 bases, the J end by 5 bases, with 17 bases between. CDR1 is MDHEN, CDR2 SYDVKM, per germline. This CDR3 region has 15 residues. Written as DNA, the CDR3 is TGTGCCAGCAGAGCGACCGGGACACCATATCAGCCCCAGCATTTT. It codes for CASRATGTPYQPQHF.

CDR3 nucleotides: TGTGCCAGCAGTTCCCTACCCGTATTCACGACCCAGCATTTT. Translation gives CASSSLPVFTTQHF. V usage is TRBV27 and J usage is TRBJ1-5; D gene uncertain. V lost 4 bases and J lost 11, with 18 bases in between. This CDR3 contains 14 residues. Germline loops: CDR1 MNHEY, CDR2 SMNVEV (reference sequence).

This chain links TRBV6-5 with TRBJ2-1; D is undetermined. Trimming shortened V by 6 bases and J by 6 bases, and 12 bases separated the two germline ends. The CDR3 runs 13 residues. Germline V gene data show CDR1 as MNHEY and CDR2 as SVGAGI. The CDR3 region has the DNA TGTGCCAGCAGCCGTGGACCAAGCAATGAGCAGTTCTTC. This codes for CASSRGPSNEQFF.

The V gene is TRBV5-5, the J gene TRBJ1-2; D gene unclear. V lost 1 base and J lost 4, with 23 bases in between. Germline-derived CDR1 and CDR2 are SGHKS and YYEKEE (reference sequence). This CDR3 contains 18 residues. The CDR3 sequence is CASSLNPGSEISPYGYTF. In DNA form, the CDR3 reads TGTGCCAGCAGCTTGAATCCCGGCAGTGAGATCAGTCCCTATGGCTACACCTTC.

The chain links TRBV7-9 to TRBJ1-2; D remains ambiguous. The CDR3 has 13 amino acids. Trimming pared 3 bases from V and 6 bases from J, leaving 11 bases between. Germline CDR1 is SEHNR and CDR2 is FQNEAQ (reference sequence). The CDR3 DNA reads as TGTGCCAGCAGCTTGCCCTTGGGCGATGGCTACACCTTC. Translation gives CASSLPLGDGYTF.

On this clone: The sample contains more than one DNA sequence encoding this CDR3. The chain is built from TRBV7-2 and TRBJ1-5, with a tentative D call TRBD1 (6 bases). The CDR3 contains 13 residues. CDR1 is SGHTA, CDR2 FQGNSA, per germline. Trimming cost V 5 bases and J 6 bases, with 11 bases left between them. The CDR3 loop is CASSPGGRQPQHF. The CDR3 DNA reads as TGTGCCAGCAGCCCGGGGGGCCGTCAGCCCCAGCATTTT.

This clone has just one count. The V and J genes are TRBV7-9 and TRBJ1-6, with D unresolved. CDR1 is SEHNR and CDR2 is FQNEAQ in the germline V gene (reference sequence). The V end lost 0 bases, the J end lost 7 bases, and 10 bases lay between the germline ends. This CDR3 contains 15 residues. The CDR3 sequence: CASSLALGQNSPLHF. CDR3 in DNA: TGTGCCAGCAGCTTAGCGTTGGGTCAGAATTCACCCCTCCACTTT.

The chain recombines TRBV9 with TRBJ2-3; 11 bases align to TRBD2. V lost 3 bases, J lost 4 bases, and 7 bases stayed unmatched. Germline V gene lookup returns CDR1 SGDLS and CDR2 YYNGEE. This CDR3 region has 16 residues. The CDR3 coding sequence is TGTGCCAGCAGCGGACGAACTAGCGGGAGTCCAGATACGCAGTATTTT. Translated: CASSGRTSGSPDTQYF.

The J gene is TRBJ1-3, the V gene TRBV7-9, with D unclear. Germline V lookup: CDR1 SEHNR, CDR2 FQNEAQ (reference sequence). V was pared by 2 bases and J by 0 bases, with 8 bases between. This CDR3 is built from 15 residues. Here the CDR3 reads CASSLNMGSGNTIYF. The DNA of the CDR3 is TGTGCCAGCAGCTTAAACATGGGCTCTGGAAACACCATATATTTT.

This clone was picked up one time. This sequence joins TRBV12-5 and TRBJ2-3, with 7 nucleotides matching TRBD1. The V gene end was trimmed by 6 bases and the J gene end by 4 bases; junction bases not matched to a gene: 10. CDR3 length: 15 residues. Germline CDR1 reads LGHNT; CDR2 reads FRNRAP. Here the CDR3 reads CASGSGQRGADTQYF. DNA for the CDR3: TGTGCTAGTGGCTCGGGACAGAGGGGCGCAGATACGCAGTATTTT.

Concerning this clone: Other DNA sequences in this sample translate to the same CDR3. J is TRBJ2-5 and V is TRBV6-6; D gene ambiguous. V was cut by 6 bases and J by 2 bases, with 4 bases left in between. Germline V lookup: CDR1 MNHNY, CDR2 SVGAGI (reference sequence). The CDR3 runs 11 residues. The CDR3, as DNA: TGTGCCAGCAGCCTACAAGAGACCCAGTACTTC. This sequence encodes CASSLQETQYF.

This chain joins TRBV7-3 and TRBJ2-1; D is possibly TRBD2 (5 bases). The CDR3 length is 13 residues. Per the germline V gene, CDR1 is SGHTA and CDR2 is FQGTGA. V shed 5 bases and J shed 5 bases, with 10 bases lying between them. The CDR3 here is CASSRNSDNEQFF. CDR3 bases: TGTGCCAGCAGCAGAAATAGCGACAATGAGCAGTTCTTC.

The chain is built from TRBV29-1 and TRBJ2-1; 10 positions match TRBD2. The CDR3 sequence is 12 residues long. J gave up 16 bases and V 7 bases, and 13 bases lay outside the gene matches. Germline V lookup: CDR1 SQVTM, CDR2 ANQGSEA. The CDR3 DNA is TGCAGCGCCCATAGTCTAGCGGGGGCGGCCTTCTTC. Translating it yields CSAHSLAGAAFF.

V usage is TRBV6-6 and J usage is TRBJ1-5; 8 bases are shared with TRBD1. V lost 5 bases to trimming and J lost 3 bases; unmatched junction nucleotides: 3. CDR3 length: 14 amino acids. CDR1 and CDR2 from the germline V gene are MNHNY and SVGAGI (reference sequence). CDR3 in DNA: TGTGCCAGCAGTATGACAGGGGTCAATCAGCCCCAGCATTTT. The encoded protein is CASSMTGVNQPQHF.